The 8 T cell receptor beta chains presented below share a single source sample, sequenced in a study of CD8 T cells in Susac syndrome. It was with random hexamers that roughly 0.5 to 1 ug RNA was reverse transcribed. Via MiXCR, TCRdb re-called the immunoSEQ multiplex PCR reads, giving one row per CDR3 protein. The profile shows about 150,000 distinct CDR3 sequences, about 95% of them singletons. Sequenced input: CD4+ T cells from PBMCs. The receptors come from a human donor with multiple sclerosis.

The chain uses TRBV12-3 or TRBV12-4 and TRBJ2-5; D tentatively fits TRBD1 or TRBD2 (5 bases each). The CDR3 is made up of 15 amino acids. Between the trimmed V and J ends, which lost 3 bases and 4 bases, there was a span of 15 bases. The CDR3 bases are TGTGCCAGCAGTTTGACCAGGGAGAAAAGAGAGACCCAGTACTTC. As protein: CASSLTREKRETQYF.

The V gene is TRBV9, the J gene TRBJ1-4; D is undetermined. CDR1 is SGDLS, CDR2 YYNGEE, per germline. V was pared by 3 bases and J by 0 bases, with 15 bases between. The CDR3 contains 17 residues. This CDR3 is CASSALGRTTTNEKLFF. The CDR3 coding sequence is TGTGCCAGCAGCGCACTCGGACGGACCACAACTAATGAAAAACTGTTTTTT.

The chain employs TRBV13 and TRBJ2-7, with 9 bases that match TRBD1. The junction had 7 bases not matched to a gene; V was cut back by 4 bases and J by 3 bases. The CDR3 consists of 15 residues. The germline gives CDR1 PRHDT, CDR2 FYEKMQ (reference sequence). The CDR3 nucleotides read TGTGCCAGCAGCTACGGAAGACAGGGGGGCTACGAGCAGTACTTC. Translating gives CASSYGRQGGYEQYF.

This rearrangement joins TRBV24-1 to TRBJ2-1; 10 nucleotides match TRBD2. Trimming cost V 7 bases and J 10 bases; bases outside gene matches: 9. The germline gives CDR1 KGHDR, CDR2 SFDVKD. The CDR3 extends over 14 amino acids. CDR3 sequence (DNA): TGTGCCACCAGGAGGAGCGGGGGGGCACAAGAGCAGTTCTTC. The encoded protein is CATRRSGGAQEQFF.

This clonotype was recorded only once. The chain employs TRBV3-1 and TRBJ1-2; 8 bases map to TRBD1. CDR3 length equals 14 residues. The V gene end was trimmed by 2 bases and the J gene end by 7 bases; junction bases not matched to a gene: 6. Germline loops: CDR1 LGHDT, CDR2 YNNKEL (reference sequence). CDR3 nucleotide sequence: TGTGCCAGCAGCCAATTGGACAGGGCGAGTGGCTACACCTTC. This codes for CASSQLDRASGYTF.

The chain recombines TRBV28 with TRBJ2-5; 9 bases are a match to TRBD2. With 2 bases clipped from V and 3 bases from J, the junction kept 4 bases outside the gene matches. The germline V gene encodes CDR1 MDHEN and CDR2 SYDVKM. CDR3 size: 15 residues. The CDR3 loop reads CASSLRLAGKETQYF. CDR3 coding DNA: TGTGCCAGCAGTTTAAGGCTAGCGGGGAAAGAGACCCAGTACTTC.

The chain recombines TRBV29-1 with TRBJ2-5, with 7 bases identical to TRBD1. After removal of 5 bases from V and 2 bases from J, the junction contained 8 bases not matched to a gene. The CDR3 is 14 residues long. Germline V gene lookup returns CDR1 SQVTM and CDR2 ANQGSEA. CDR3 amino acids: CSVQRQGPQETQYF. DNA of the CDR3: TGCAGCGTTCAGCGACAGGGTCCTCAAGAGACCCAGTACTTC.

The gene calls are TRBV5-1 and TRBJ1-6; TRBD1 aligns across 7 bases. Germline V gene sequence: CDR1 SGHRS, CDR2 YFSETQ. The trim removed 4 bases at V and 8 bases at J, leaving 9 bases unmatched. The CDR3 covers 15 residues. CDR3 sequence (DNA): TGCGCCAGCAGCACCCGACAGGGCTTGGATTCACCCCTCCACTTT. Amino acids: CASSTRQGLDSPLHF.